This T cell receptor (beta chain) was retrieved from a study of cytomegalovirus exposure and HLA in healthy donors. Points from the study as a whole: Reports credit the classifier with highly specific, highly sensitive diagnosis of cytomegalovirus status. The study listed 164 cytomegalovirus-associated TCR beta chains.

With 60 Vbeta and 13 Jbeta primers, the PCR was carried out. Repertoires were generated with immunoSEQ multiplex PCR, while TCRdb's copy carries only in-frame clones and drops some. Of about 150,000 clones listed, about 80% are singletons. The CDR3 has 17 residues. Germline V gives CDR1 SGHNT, CDR2 YYREEE (reference sequence). Trimming at V came to 4 bases and at J to 10 bases, leaving 14 bases not matched to a gene. Unrecorded immune exposures were likely, despite nominal health at sampling. This clone was picked up a small number of times. The antigen remains undetermined. The TCR was taken from a woman aged 40 to 50 in good health and CMV-seronegative. This chain uses TRBV5-4 with TRBJ2-1; TRBD2 matches at 13 bases. The sample taken for sequencing was PBMCs. The CDR3 nucleotides are TGTGCCAGCAGCCCGGGAGGTAGAACTAGCGGGAGGGGGGAGCAGTTCTTC. Residues: CASSPGGRTSGRGEQFF.